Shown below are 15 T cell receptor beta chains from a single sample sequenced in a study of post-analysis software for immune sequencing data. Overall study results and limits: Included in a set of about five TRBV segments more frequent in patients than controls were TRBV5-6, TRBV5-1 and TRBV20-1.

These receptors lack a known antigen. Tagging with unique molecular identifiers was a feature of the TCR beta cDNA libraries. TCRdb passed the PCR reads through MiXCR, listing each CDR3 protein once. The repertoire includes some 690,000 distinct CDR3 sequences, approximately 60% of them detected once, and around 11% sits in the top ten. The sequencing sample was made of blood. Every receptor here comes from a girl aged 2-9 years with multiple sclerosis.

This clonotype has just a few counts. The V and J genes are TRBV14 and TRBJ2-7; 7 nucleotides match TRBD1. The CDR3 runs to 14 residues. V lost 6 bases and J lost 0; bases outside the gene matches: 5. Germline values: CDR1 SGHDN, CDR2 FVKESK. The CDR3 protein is CASSDGDSSYEQYF. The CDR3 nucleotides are TGTGCCAGCAGTGATGGGGACAGCTCCTACGAGCAGTACTTC.

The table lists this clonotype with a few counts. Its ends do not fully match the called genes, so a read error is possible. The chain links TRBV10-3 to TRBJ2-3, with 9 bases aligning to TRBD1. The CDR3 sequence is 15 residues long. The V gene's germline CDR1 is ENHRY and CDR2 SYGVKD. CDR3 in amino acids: CATARQGVGTGTQYF. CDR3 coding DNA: TGTGCCACCGCTAGACAGGGGGTAGGCACAGGTACGCAGTATTTT.

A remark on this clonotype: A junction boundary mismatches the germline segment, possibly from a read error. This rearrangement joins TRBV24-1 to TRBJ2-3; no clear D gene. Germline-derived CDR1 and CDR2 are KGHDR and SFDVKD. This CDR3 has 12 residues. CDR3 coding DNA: TGTGCCGCCAGTGCGGAGACAGATACGCAGTATTTT. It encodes CAASAETDTQYF.

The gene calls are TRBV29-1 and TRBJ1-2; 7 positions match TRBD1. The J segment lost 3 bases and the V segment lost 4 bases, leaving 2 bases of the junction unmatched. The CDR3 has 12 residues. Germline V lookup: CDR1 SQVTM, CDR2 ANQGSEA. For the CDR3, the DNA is TGCAGCGTTGTTACAGGGGACTATGGCTACACCTTC. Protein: CSVVTGDYGYTF.

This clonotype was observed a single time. The CDR3 region is CASSYGQGASTGELFF. DNA of the CDR3: TGTGCCAGCAGTTACGGGCAGGGGGCGTCCACCGGGGAGCTGTTTTTT. This chain joins TRBV6-5 and TRBJ2-2; 8 nucleotides align to TRBD1. The CDR3 loop spans 16 amino acids. Trimming at V came to 2 bases and at J to 4 bases, leaving 6 bases not matched to a gene. From germline, CDR1 is MNHEY and CDR2 SVGAGI.

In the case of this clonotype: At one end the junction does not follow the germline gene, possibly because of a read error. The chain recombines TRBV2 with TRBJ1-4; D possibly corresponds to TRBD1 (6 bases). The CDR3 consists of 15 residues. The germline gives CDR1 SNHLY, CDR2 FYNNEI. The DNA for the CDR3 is TGTGCCGGCAGTGAAGCTAGGGGGAGGAATGAAAAACTGTTTTTT. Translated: CAGSEARGRNEKLFF.

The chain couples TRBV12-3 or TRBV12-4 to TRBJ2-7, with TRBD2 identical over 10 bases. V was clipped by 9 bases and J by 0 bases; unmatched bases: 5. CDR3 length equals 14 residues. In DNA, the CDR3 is TGTGCCAGTTCAGCGGGGGGGAGCTCCTACGAGCAGTACTTC. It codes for CASSAGGSSYEQYF.

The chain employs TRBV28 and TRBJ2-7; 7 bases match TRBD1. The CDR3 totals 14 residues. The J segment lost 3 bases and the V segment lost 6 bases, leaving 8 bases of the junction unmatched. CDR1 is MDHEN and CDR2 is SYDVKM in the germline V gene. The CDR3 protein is CASSEGQFNYEQYF. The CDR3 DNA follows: TGTGCCAGCAGCGAGGGACAGTTCAACTACGAGCAGTACTTC.

The CDR3 spells CASSLLGGEAFF. CDR3 DNA sequence: TGTGCCAGCAGTTTATTAGGGGGTGAAGCTTTCTTT. The rearrangement joins TRBV12-3 or TRBV12-4 to TRBJ1-1; a weak D match, TRBD1 (6 bases). V was clipped by 2 bases and J by 7 bases, with 8 bases between them. The CDR3 has 12 residues.

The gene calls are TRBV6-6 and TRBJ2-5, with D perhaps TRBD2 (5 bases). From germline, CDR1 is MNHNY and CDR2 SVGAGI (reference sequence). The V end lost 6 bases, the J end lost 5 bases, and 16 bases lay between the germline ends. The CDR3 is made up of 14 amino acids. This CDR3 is CASSPRGESETQYF. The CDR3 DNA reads TGTGCCAGCAGCCCTCGTGGGGAGAGTGAGACCCAGTACTTC.

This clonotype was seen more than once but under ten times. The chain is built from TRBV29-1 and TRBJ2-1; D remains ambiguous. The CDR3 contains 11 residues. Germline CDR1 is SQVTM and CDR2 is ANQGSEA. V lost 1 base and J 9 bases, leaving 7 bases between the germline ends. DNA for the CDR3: TGCAGCGTTGAAGTAAGTGTTGAGCAGTTCTTC. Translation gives CSVEVSVEQFF.

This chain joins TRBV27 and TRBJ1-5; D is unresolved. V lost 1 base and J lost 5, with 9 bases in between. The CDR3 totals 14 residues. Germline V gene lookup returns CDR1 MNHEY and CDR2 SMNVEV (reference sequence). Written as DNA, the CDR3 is TGTGCCAGCAGTTTATTCGGCGGAGATCAGCCCCAGCATTTT. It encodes CASSLFGGDQPQHF.

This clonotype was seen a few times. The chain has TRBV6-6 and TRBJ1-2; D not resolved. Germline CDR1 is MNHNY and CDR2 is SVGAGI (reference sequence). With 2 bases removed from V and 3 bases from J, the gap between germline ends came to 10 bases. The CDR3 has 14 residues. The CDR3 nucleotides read TGTGCCAGCAGTTACCCCGGATCTCACTATGGCTACACCTTC. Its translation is CASSYPGSHYGYTF.

CDR3 nucleotides: TGTGCCAGCAGCCAAGATTTTAGCGGCACAGATACGCAGTATTTT. This encodes CASSQDFSGTDTQYF. The chain joins TRBV14 to TRBJ2-3; D might be TRBD2 (5 bases). Per the germline V gene, CDR1 is SGHDN and CDR2 is FVKESK. The CDR3 covers 15 residues. V lost 0 bases and J 1 base, leaving 8 bases between the germline ends.

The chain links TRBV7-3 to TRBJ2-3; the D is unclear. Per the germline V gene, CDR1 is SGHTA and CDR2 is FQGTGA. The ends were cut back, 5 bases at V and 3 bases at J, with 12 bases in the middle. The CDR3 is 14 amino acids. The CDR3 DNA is TGTGCCAGCAGCCCAGCTTTACGGACAGATACGCAGTATTTT. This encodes CASSPALRTDTQYF.